Listed here are 2 T cell receptor beta chains from one sample, sequenced in a study of shared clonotypes between healthy human individuals. Repertoires were generated with immunoSEQ multiplex PCR, while TCRdb's copy carries only in-frame clones and drops some. The sample lists millions of clones, more than 80% occurring once. The source material was naive CD4+ T cells from PBMCs. The subset denotes: CD45RA+ positively selected. Every receptor here comes from a man younger than 30 in good health. Some clones in this sample may be carry-over from other donors' samples.

As for this clone: This CDR3 is also generated by other DNA sequences in the sample. For the CDR3, the DNA is TGCGCCAGCAGCTTGGAGCCAGGGATGAACACTGAAGCTTTCTTT. This gives the protein CASSLEPGMNTEAFF. The chain employs TRBV5-1 and TRBJ1-1, with D maybe TRBD1 (5 bases). Trimming took off 0 bases at V and 0 bases at J, with 9 bases between the two ends. The CDR3 consists of 15 residues. Germline V gene sequence: CDR1 SGHRS, CDR2 YFSETQ.

The chain is built from TRBV7-9 and TRBJ1-2; D gene ambiguous. The CDR3 loop spans 13 amino acids. V shed 1 base and J shed 8 bases, with 11 bases lying between them. Germline CDR1 reads SEHNR; CDR2 reads FQNEAQ (reference sequence). In DNA form, the CDR3 reads TGTGCCAGCAGCTTAGTTTTTGGCGGAGGCTACACCTTC. Amino acid sequence: CASSLVFGGGYTF.